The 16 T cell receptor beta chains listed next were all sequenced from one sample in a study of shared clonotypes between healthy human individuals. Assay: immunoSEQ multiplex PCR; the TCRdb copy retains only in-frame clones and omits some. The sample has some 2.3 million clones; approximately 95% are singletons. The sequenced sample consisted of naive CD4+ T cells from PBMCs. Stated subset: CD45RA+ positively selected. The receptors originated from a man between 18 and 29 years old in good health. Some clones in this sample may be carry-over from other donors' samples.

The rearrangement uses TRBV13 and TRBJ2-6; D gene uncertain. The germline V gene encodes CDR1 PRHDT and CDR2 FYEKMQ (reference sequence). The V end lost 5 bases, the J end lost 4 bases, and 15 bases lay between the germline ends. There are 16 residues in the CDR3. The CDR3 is CASSLHPLGGANVLTF. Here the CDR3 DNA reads TGTGCCAGCAGCCTCCATCCTTTGGGGGGGGCCAACGTCCTGACTTTC. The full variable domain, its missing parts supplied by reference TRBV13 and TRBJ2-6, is AAGVIQSPRHLIKEKRETATLKCYPIPRHDTVYWYQQGPGQDPQFLISFYEKMQSDKGSIPDRFSAQQFSDYHSELNMSSLELGDSALYFCASSLHPLGGANVLTFGAGSRLTVL.

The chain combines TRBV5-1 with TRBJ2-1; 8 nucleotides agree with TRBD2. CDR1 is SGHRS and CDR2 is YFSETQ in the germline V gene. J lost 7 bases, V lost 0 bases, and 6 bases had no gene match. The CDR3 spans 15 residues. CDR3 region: CASSLAPAGVNEQFF. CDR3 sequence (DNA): TGCGCCAGCAGCTTGGCTCCAGCGGGAGTTAATGAGCAGTTCTTC.

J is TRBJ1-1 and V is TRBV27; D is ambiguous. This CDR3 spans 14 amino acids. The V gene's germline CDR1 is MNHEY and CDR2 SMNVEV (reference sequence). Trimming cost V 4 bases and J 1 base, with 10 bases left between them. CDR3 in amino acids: CASSSAGKNTEAFF. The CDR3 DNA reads TGTGCCAGCAGTTCCGCCGGGAAGAACACTGAAGCTTTCTTT.

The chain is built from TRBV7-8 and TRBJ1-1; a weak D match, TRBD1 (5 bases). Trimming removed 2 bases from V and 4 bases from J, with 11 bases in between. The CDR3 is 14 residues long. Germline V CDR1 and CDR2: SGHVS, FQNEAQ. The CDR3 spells CASSLQGPSTEAFF. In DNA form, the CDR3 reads TGTGCCAGCAGCTTACAGGGCCCGAGCACTGAAGCTTTCTTT. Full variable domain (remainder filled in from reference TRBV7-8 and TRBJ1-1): GAGVSQSPRYKVAKRGQDVALRCDPISGHVSLFWYQQALGQGPEFLTYFQNEAQLDKSGLPSDRFFAERPEGSVSTLKIQRTQQEDSAVYLCASSLQGPSTEAFFGQGTRLTVV.

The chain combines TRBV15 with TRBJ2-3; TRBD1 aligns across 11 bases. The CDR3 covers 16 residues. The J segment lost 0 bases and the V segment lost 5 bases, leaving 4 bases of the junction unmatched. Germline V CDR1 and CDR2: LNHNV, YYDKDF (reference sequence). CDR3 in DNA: TGTGCCACCAGCGGCCGGGACAGGGGGAGCACAGATACGCAGTATTTT. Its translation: CATSGRDRGSTDTQYF.

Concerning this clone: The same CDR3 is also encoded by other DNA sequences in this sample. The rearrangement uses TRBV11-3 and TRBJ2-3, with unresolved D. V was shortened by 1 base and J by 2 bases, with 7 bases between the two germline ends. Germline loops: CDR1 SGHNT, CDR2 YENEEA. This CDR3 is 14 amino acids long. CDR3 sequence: CASSLGGPTDTQYF. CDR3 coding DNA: TGTGCCAGCAGCTTAGGTGGTCCCACAGATACGCAGTATTTT.

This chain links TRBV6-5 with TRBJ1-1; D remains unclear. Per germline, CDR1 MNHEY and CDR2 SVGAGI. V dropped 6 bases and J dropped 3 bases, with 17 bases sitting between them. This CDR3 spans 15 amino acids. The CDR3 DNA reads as TGTGCCAGCAGCCTCTCGCGACGAAGGGACACTGAAGCTTTCTTT. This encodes CASSLSRRRDTEAFF.

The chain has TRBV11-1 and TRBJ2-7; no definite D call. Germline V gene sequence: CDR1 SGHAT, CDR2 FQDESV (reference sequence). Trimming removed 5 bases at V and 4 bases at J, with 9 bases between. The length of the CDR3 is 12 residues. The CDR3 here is CASSRRGYEQYF. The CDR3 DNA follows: TGTGCCAGCAGCCGTAGAGGATACGAGCAGTACTTC. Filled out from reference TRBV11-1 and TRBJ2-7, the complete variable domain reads EAEVAQSPRYKITEKSQAVAFWCDPISGHATLYWYRQILGQGPELLVQFQDESVVDDSQLPKDRFSAERLKGVDSTLKIQPAELGDSAMYLCASSRRGYEQYFGPGTRLTVT.

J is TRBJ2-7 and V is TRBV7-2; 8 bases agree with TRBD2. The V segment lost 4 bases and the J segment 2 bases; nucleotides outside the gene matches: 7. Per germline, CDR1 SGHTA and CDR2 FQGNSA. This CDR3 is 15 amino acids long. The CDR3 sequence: CASSSLAGPPYEQYF. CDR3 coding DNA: TGTGCCAGCAGCTCCTTAGCGGGACCCCCCTACGAGCAGTACTTC.

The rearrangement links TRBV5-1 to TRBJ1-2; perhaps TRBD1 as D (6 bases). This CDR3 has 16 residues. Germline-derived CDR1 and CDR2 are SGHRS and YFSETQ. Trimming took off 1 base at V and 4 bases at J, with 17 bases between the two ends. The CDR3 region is CASSLSMDSRFYGYTF. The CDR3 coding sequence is TGCGCCAGCAGCTTGTCGATGGACAGCAGATTCTATGGCTACACCTTC.

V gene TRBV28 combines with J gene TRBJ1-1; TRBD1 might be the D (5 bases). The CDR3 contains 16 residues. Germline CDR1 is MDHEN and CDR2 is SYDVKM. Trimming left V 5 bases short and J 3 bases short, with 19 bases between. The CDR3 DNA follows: TGTGCCAGCAGTCCCCCGCGGGGGGTAGGGGACACTGAAGCTTTCTTT. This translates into CASSPPRGVGDTEAFF.

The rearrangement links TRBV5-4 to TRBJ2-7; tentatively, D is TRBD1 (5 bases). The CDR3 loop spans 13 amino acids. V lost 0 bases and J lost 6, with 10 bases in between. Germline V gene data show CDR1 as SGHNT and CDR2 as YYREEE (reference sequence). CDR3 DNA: TGTGCCAGCAGCTTGGGGCAGGGCGGCGAGCAGTACTTC. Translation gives CASSLGQGGEQYF.

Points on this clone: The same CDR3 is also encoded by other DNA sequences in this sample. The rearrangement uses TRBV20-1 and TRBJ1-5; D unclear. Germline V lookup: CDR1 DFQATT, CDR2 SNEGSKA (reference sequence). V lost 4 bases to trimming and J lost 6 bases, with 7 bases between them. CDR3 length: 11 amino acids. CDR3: CSATGGQPQHF. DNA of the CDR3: TGCAGTGCTACGGGCGGTCAGCCCCAGCATTTT.

CDR3 bases: TGTGCCAGCAGCATTACTAGCGGGGCGGTCGGGGAGCTGTTTTTT. It encodes CASSITSGAVGELFF. This sequence joins TRBV11-2 and TRBJ2-2; 10 nucleotides match TRBD2. The CDR3 has 15 amino acids. Trimming took 5 bases from V and 7 from J; bases not matched to a gene: 7. Germline V gene sequence: CDR1 SGHAT, CDR2 FQNNGV.

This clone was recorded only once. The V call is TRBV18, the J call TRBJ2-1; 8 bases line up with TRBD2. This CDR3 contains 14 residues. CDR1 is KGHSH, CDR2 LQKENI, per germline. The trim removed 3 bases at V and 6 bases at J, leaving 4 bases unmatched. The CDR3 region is CASSPLAGPNEQFF. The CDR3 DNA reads TGTGCCAGCTCACCTTTAGCGGGACCCAATGAGCAGTTCTTC.

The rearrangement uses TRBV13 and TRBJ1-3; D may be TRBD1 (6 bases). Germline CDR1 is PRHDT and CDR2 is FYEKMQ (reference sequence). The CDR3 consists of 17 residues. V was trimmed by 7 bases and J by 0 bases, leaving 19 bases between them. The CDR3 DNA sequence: TGTGCCAGCACCGACTACCAGGGGCCCAGCTCTGGAAACACCATATATTTT. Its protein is CASTDYQGPSSGNTIYF.